The 12 T cell receptor beta chains below all came from one sample that was sequenced in a study of T cell changes during pregnancy in multiple sclerosis. The protocol was immunoSEQ multiplex PCR, while the TCRdb copy is restricted to in-frame clones and leaves out a portion. The table lists roughly 61,000 clones, roughly nine tenths of them singletons. The specimen comprised peripheral blood, sampled in the first trimester of pregnancy. These receptors were collected from a female donor in good health, enrolled as a control in a pregnancy study.

This chain joins TRBV6-4 and TRBJ2-1; TRBD2 aligns across 7 bases. The CDR3 loop spans 16 amino acids. V lost 3 bases, J lost 2 bases, and 7 bases stayed unmatched. The germline CDR1 and CDR2 sequences are MRHNA and SNTAGT. CDR3 sequence reads: CASSEMAGAPYNEQFF. The DNA for the CDR3 is TGTGCCAGCAGTGAGATGGCGGGAGCCCCCTACAATGAGCAGTTCTTC.

The CDR3 protein is CASSLGQASSQYGYTF. DNA for the CDR3: TGTGCCAGCTCACTGGGACAGGCATCTAGTCAATACGGCTACACCTTC. This chain links TRBV18 with TRBJ1-2; 8 nucleotides agree with TRBD1. The germline CDR1 and CDR2 sequences are KGHSH and LQKENI. The CDR3 extends over 16 amino acids. Losses at the gene ends were 4 bases for V and 8 bases for J; bases not matched to a gene: 15. Together with reference TRBV18 and TRBJ1-2, the CDR3 gives the full variable domain: NAGVMQNPRHLVRRRGQEARLRCSPMKGHSHVYWYRQLPEEGLKFMVYLQKENIIDESGMPKERFSAEFPKEGPSILRIQQVVRGDSAAYFCASSLGQASSQYGYTFGSGTRLTVV.

The table lists this clone with a count of one. V and J are TRBV11-3 and TRBJ2-1, with D possibly being TRBD2 (5 bases). Germline CDR1 and CDR2: SGHNT and YENEEA. This CDR3 is built from 16 residues. V lost 3 bases and J lost 0, with 12 bases in between. Here the CDR3 DNA reads TGTGCCAGCAGCTTTCTCGGGGTTAGCTCCTACAATGAGCAGTTCTTC. It is translated as CASSFLGVSSYNEQFF.

This clone was recorded only once. This rearrangement joins TRBV16 to TRBJ1-5; perhaps TRBD1 as D (5 bases). Germline CDR1 and CDR2: KGHSY and FQNENV. There are 19 residues in the CDR3. Trimming took off 2 bases at V and 0 bases at J, with 20 bases between the two ends. The CDR3 reads CASSQEATAYSISNQPQHF. The DNA of the CDR3 is TGTGCCAGCAGCCAAGAAGCGACAGCTTACAGCATTAGCAATCAGCCCCAGCATTTT.

As concerns this clone: The same CDR3 arises from other DNA sequences in this sample as well. The chain employs TRBV7-6 and TRBJ1-1; no reliable D call. This CDR3 region has 13 residues. Trimming left V 1 base short and J 1 base short, with 4 bases between. The germline CDR1 and CDR2 sequences are SGHVS and FNYEAQ. The chain's CDR3 is CASSLEQNTEAFF. The DNA of the CDR3 is TGTGCCAGCAGCTTAGAACAGAACACTGAAGCTTTCTTT.

The J gene is TRBJ2-7, the V gene TRBV4-1, with 9 nucleotides matching TRBD1. The V and J ends lost 4 bases and 4 bases, in that order; junction bases with no gene match: 11. From germline, CDR1 is MGHRA and CDR2 YSYEKL. There are 16 residues in the CDR3. CDR3 in DNA: TGCGCCAGCAGCCGGGACCCGGGACAGGGCAGGTACGAGCAGTACTTC. It yields the protein CASSRDPGQGRYEQYF.

This clone was detected only once. V gene TRBV9 combines with J gene TRBJ1-1; perhaps TRBD1 as D (5 bases). The V gene lost 2 bases and the J gene lost 7 bases, with 15 bases spanning the gap. The CDR3 contains 14 residues. CDR1 SGDLS and CDR2 YYNGEE come from the germline V gene. The CDR3: CASSVEVETVEAFF. Here the CDR3 DNA reads TGTGCCAGCAGCGTTGAGGTGGAGACAGTTGAAGCTTTCTTT.

This clone is a singleton in its sample. The genes are TRBV29-1 and TRBJ1-2; tentative D call: TRBD1 (5 bases). Trimming cost V 3 bases and J 2 bases, with 13 bases left between them. CDR1 and CDR2 from the germline V gene are SQVTM and ANQGSEA. CDR3 length equals 14 residues. The CDR3 sequence: CSVDDSPPNYGYTF. DNA for the CDR3: TGCAGCGTTGACGACAGCCCTCCGAACTATGGCTACACCTTC.

CDR3 in amino acids: CASSLGWGTENTEAFF. The DNA of the CDR3 is TGTGCCAGCAGCTTAGGTTGGGGGACAGAGAACACTGAAGCTTTCTTT. The chain has TRBV7-9 and TRBJ1-1; 7 bases are shared with TRBD1. This CDR3 spans 16 amino acids. Trimming at V came to 1 base and at J to 1 base, leaving 6 bases not matched to a gene. CDR1 and CDR2 from the germline V gene are SEHNR and FQNEAQ (reference sequence).

The J gene is TRBJ2-7, the V gene TRBV25-1; TRBD1 agrees at 7 bases. CDR3 size: 15 residues. Germline-derived CDR1 and CDR2 are MGHDK and SYGVNS. The V segment lost 4 bases and the J segment 2 bases; nucleotides outside the gene matches: 8. CDR3 nucleotide sequence: TGTGCCAGCAGTGGCGACAGGGTAGGGGCCTACGAGCAGTACTTC. It encodes CASSGDRVGAYEQYF.

The chain uses TRBV28 and TRBJ1-5; D possibly corresponds to TRBD1 (6 bases). Germline V gene sequence: CDR1 MDHEN, CDR2 SYDVKM. The germline V and J ends were trimmed by 7 bases and 4 bases, with 17 bases remaining between them. The CDR3 sequence is 15 residues long. CDR3 loop: CASKPPGQYNQPQHF. In DNA form, the CDR3 reads TGTGCCAGCAAGCCACCCGGACAGTATAATCAGCCCCAGCATTTT.

This clone showed up just once. J is TRBJ2-3 and V is TRBV28, with D perhaps TRBD2 (7 bases). The V and J ends lost 3 bases and 2 bases respectively, with 18 bases between them. The CDR3 spans 17 residues. In germline, CDR1 is MDHEN, CDR2 SYDVKM. CDR3 amino acids: CASSFTLGGRATDTQYF. CDR3 nucleotide sequence: TGTGCCAGCAGTTTTACCCTAGGGGGGAGGGCCACAGATACGCAGTATTTT.